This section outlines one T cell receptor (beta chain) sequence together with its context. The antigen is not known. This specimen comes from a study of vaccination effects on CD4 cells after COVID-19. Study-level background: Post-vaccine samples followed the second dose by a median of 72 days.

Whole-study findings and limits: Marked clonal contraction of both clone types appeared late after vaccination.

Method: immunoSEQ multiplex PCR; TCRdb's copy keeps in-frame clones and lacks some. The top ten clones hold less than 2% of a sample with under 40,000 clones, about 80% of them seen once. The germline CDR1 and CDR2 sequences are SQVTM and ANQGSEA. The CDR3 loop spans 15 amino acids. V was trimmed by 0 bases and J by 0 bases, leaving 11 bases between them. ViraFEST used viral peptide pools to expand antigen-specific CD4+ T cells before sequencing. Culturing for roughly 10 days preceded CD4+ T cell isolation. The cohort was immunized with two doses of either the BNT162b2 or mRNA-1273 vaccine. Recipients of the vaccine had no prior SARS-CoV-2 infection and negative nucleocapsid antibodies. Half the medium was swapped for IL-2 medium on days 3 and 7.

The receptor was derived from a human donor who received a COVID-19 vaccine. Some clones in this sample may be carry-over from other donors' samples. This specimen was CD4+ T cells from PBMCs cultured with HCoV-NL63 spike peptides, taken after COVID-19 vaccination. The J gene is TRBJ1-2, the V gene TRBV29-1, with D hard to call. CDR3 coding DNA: TGCAGCGTTGAAGATCATCAGCTTTCTAACTATGGCTACACCTTC. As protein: CSVEDHQLSNYGYTF.